This T cell receptor (beta chain) was captured by sequencing in a study of CD8 T cells in Susac syndrome (dated by TCRdb to about 2019). Concerning the study at large: Whether CD8+ T cell activation and differentiation in Susac syndrome was antigen driven was tested using repertoire sequencing. General conclusions and limits of the study: The number of individuals in the TCR sequencing and HLA analysis was acknowledged as relatively small.

The junction shows trimming of 7 bases on V and 3 bases on J, plus 10 bases between the germline ends. The CDR3 numbers 14 residues from cysteine through phenylalanine. Of all the DNA, just the CDR3 is kept, 42 bases in frame from base 1. Peripheral blood CD8+ and CD4+ T cells from healthy donors, Susac syndrome patients and multiple sclerosis patients were profiled using high-throughput TCR beta sequencing. Multiple sclerosis controls were treatment-naive patients with stable or active relapsing-remitting disease fulfilling revised McDonald criteria. Bulk CD8+ and CD4+ T cells were purified magnetically by negative isolation, whereas CD8+ TEMRA cells were enriched by FACS. Blood was drawn into EDTA tubes, processed within 24 hours, and PBMCs were isolated by density gradient centrifugation. PBMCs intended for TCR sequencing were cryopreserved in liquid nitrogen and were subsequently thawed in a 37 degrees C water bath. Purity of sorted or isolated CD4+, CD8+ and CD8+ TEMRA cells was at least 90%.

RNA was extracted using the RNeasy kit, and roughly 0.5 to 1 ug of the RNA was reverse transcribed with random hexamers. TCR beta CDR3 regions were amplified with the immunoSEQ multiplex PCR assay covering 54 Vbeta and 13 Jbeta segments. To correct PCR amplification bias, a synthetic template baseline was used for both primer optimization and computational correction. On the authors' methods: Only productive sequences were kept, with reads annotated to V, D and J genes according to IMGT and analyzed in immunoSEQ Analyzer. Clonality was computed as one minus Shannon entropy normalized by log2 of the number of productive unique sequences. Public and private clones were assessed among the 100 most prevalent clones of each patient and control. Clones were defined as Susac-specific if absent from the healthy and MS cohorts, from 900 to 1,200 published viral clones and from other ImmuneACCESS disease sequences. The public reads were reanalyzed by TCRdb: fastp trimming at Q25, MiXCR alignment, in-frame beta chains only. Every distinct CDR3 protein forms one entry, paired with its most common genes and DNA. The V and J calls, along with clone size, are taken from TCRdb and not from the paper's own processing. This sample holds 200,000 to 250,000 distinct CDR3 sequences; 85% to 95% were observed only once. The ten largest clones add up to approximately 0.08% of the sample.

About this clonotype itself: Its antigen specificity is not known. No base-level quality is on record; no much larger clone is a single base apart.

Sequenced sample: CD4+ T cells from PBMCs. Here the chain combines TRBV12-3 or TRBV12-4 and TRBJ2-6, with the D gene call left open. The clonotype originates from a human donor with multiple sclerosis. The CDR3 in this case is CASTPQRGANVLTF. DNA sequence: TGTGCCAGCACCCCTCAACGTGGGGCCAACGTCCTGACTTTC.